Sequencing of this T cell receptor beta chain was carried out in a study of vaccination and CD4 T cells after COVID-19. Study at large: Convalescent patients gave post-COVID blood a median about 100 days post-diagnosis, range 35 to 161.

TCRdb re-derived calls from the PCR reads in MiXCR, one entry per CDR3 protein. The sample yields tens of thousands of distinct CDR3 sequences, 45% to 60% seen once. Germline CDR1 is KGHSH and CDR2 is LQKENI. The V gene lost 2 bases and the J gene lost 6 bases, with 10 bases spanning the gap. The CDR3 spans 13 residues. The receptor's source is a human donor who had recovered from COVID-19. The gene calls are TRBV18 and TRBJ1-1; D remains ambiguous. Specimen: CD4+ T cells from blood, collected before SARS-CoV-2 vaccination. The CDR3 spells CASSPSDTAEAFF. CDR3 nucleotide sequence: TGTGCCAGCTCACCATCTGACACCGCTGAAGCTTTCTTT.